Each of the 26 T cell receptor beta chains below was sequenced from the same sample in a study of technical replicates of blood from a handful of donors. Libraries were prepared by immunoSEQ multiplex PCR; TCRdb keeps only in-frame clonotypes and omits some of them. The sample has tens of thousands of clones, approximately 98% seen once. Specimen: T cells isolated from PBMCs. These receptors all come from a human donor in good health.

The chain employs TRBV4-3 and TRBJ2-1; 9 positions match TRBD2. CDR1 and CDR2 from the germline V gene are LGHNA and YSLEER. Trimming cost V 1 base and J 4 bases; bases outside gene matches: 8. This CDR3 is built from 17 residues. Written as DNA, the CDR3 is TGCGCCAGCAGCCAAGCTATAGCGGGAGCGGGTTACAATGAGCAGTTCTTC. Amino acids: CASSQAIAGAGYNEQFF.

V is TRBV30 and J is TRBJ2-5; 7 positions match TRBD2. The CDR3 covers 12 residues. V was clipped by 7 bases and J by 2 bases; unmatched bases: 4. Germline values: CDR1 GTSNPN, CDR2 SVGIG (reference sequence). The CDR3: CALREYQETQYF. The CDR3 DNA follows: TGTGCCTTGCGGGAGTATCAAGAGACCCAGTACTTC. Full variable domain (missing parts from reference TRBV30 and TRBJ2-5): SQTIHQWPATLVQPVGSPLSLECTVEGTSNPNLYWYRQAAGRGLQLLFYSVGIGQISSEVPQNLSASRPQDRQFILSSKKLLLSDSGFYLCALREYQETQYFGPGTRLLVL.

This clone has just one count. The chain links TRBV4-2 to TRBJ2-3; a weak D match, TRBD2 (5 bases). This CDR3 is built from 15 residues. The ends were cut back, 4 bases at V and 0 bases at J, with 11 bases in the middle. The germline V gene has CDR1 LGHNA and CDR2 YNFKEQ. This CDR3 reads CASSLDWVSTDTQYF. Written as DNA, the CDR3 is TGTGCCAGCAGCCTGGACTGGGTTAGCACAGATACGCAGTATTTT.

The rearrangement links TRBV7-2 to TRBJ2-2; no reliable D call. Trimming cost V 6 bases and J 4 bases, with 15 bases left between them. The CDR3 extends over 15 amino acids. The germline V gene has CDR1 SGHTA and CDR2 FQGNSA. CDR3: CASRSRLLVTGELFF. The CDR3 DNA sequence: TGTGCCAGCAGGTCCAGACTCCTTGTCACCGGGGAGCTGTTTTTT.

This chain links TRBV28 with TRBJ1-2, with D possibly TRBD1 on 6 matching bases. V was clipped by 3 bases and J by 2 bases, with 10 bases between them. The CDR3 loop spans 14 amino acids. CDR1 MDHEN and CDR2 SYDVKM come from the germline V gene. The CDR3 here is CASSFTGFNYGYTF. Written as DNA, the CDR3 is TGTGCCAGCAGTTTCACAGGGTTCAACTATGGCTACACCTTC.

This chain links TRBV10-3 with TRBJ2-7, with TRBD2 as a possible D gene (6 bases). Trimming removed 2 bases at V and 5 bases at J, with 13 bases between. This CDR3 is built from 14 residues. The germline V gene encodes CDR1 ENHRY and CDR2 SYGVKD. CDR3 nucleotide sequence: TGTGCCATCAGTGAGCGGGAGTTGAGGGACGAGCAGTACTTC. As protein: CAISERELRDEQYF.

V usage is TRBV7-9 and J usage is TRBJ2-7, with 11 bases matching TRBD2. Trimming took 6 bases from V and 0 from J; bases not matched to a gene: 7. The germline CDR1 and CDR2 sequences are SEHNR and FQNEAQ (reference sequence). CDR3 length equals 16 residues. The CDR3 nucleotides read TGTGCCAGCAGTCAAAGTAGCGGGAGGGCCTCCTACGAGCAGTACTTC. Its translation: CASSQSSGRASYEQYF.

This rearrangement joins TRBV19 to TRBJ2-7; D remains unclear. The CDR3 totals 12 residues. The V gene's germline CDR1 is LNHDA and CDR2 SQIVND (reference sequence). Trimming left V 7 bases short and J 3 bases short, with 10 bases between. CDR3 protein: CASTLNGYEQYF. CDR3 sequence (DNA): TGTGCCAGTACCTTAAACGGCTACGAGCAGTACTTC.

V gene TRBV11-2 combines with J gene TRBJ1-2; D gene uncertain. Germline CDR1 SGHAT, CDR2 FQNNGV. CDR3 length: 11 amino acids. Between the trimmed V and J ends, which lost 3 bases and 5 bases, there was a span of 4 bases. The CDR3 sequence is CASSFMYGYTF. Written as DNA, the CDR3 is TGTGCCAGCAGCTTCATGTATGGCTACACCTTC. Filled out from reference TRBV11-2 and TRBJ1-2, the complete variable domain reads EAGVAQSPRYKIIEKRQSVAFWCNPISGHATLYWYQQILGQGPKLLIQFQNNGVVDDSQLPKDRFSAERLKGVDSTLKIQPAKLEDSAVYLCASSFMYGYTFGSGTRLTVV.

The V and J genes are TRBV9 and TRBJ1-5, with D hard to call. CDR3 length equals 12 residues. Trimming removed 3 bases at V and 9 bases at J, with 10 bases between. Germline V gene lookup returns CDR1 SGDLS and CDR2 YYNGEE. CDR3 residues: CASSGGGGPQHF. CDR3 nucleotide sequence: TGTGCCAGCAGCGGAGGCGGAGGGCCCCAGCATTTT.

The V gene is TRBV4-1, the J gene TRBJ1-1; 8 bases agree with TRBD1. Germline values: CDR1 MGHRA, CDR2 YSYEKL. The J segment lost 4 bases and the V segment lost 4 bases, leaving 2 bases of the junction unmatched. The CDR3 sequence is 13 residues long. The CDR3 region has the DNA TGCGCCAGCAGCCTTGACAGGGGCACTGAAGCTTTCTTT. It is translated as CASSLDRGTEAFF.

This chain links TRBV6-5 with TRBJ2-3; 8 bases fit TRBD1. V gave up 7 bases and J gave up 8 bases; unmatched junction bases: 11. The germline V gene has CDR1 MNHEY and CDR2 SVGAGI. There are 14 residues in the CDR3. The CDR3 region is CASTYSGGKGTQYF. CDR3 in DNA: TGTGCCAGCACCTATTCAGGGGGCAAGGGTACGCAGTATTTT.

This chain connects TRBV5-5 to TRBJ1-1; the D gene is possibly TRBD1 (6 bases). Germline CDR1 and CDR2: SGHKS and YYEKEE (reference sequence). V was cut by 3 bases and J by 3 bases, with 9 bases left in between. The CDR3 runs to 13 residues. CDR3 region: CASSSGVYTEAFF. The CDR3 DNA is TGTGCCAGCAGCTCAGGGGTATACACTGAAGCTTTCTTT.

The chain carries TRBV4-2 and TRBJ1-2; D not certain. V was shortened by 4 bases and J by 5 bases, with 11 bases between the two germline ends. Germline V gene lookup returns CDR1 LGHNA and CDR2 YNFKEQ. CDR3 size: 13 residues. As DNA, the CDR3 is TGTGCCAGCAGCCTCCGTAGTCCTTATGGCTACACCTTC. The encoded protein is CASSLRSPYGYTF.

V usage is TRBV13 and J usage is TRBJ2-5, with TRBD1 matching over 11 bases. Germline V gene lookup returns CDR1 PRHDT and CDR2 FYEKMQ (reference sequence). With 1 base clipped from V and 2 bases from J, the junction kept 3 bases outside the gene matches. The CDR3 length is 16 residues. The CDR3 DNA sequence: TGTGCCAGCAGCTTAGCAGGGACAGGGGGTCAAGAGACCCAGTACTTC. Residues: CASSLAGTGGQETQYF.

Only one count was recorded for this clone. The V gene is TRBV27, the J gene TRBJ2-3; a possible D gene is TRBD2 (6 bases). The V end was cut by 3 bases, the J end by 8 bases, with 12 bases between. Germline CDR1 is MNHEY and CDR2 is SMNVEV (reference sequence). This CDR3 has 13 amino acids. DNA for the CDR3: TGTGCCAGCAGTTTCAGTAGGGGAGGTACGCAGTATTTT. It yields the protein CASSFSRGGTQYF.

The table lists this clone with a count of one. The CDR3 reads CSVGQGQGYTF. CDR3 nucleotide sequence: TGCAGCGTGGGACAGGGGCAAGGCTACACCTTC. The chain couples TRBV29-1 to TRBJ1-2, with 10 bases fitting TRBD1. J was trimmed by 8 bases and V by 6 bases; bases with no gene match: 3. This CDR3 contains 11 residues. Germline CDR1 SQVTM, CDR2 ANQGSEA.

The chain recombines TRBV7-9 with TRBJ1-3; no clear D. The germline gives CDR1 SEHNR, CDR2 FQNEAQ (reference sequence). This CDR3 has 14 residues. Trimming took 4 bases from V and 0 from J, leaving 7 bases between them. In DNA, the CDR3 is TGTGCCAGCAGCTATATTTACTCTGGAAACACCATATATTTT. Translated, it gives CASSYIYSGNTIYF.

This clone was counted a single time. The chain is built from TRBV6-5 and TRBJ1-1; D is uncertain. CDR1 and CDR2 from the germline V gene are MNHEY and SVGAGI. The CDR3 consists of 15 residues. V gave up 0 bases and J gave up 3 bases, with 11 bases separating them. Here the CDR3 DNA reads TGTGCCAGCAGTTACTCCTACAGTGCCTACACTGAAGCTTTCTTT. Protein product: CASSYSYSAYTEAFF.

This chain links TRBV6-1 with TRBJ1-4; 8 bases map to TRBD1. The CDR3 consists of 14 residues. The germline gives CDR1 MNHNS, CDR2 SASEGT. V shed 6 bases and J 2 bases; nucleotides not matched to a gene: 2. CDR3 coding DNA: TGTGCCAGCAGGTCAGGGGGCACTAATGAAAAACTGTTTTTT. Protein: CASRSGGTNEKLFF.

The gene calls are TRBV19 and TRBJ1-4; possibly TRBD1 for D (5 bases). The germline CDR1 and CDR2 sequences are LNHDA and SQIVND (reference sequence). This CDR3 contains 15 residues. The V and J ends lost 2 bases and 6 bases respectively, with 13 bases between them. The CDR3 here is CASSINKGRDEKLFF. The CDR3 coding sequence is TGTGCCAGTAGTATAAATAAGGGGAGGGATGAAAAACTGTTTTTT. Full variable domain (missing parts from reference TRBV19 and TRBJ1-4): DGGITQSPKYLFRKEGQNVTLSCEQNLNHDAMYWYRQDPGQGLRLIYYSQIVNDFQKGDIAEGYSVSREKKESFPLTVTSAQKNPTAFYLCASSINKGRDEKLFFGSGTQLSVL.

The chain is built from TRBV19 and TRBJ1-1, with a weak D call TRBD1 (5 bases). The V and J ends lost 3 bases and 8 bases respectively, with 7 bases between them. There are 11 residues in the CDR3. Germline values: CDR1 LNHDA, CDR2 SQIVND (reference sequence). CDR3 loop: CASSIRQEAFF. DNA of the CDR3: TGTGCCAGTAGTATTCGACAGGAAGCTTTCTTT.

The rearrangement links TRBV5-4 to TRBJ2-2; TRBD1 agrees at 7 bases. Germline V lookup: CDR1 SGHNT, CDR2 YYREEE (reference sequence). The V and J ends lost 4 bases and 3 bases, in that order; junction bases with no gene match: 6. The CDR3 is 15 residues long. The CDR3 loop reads CASSLDRAYTGELFF. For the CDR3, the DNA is TGTGCCAGCAGCCTAGACAGGGCGTACACCGGGGAGCTGTTTTTT.

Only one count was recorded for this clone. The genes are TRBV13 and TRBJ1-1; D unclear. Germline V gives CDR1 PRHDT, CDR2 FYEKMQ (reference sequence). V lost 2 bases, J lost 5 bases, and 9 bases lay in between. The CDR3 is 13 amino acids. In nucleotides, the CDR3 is TGTGCCAGCAGCTTACGGGGTCAAACTGAAGCTTTCTTT. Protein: CASSLRGQTEAFF.

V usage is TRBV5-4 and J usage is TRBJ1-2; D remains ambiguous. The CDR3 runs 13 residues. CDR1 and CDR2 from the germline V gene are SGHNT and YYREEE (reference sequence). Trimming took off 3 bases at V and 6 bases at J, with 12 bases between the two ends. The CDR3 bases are TGTGCCAGCAGCTATGACTTTGGAGATGGCTACACCTTC. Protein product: CASSYDFGDGYTF.

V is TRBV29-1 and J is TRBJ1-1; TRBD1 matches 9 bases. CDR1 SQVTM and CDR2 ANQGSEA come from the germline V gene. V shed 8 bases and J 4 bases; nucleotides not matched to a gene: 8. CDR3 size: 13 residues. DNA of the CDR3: TGCAGCATAGACAGGGGGTCGAGCACTGAAGCTTTCTTT. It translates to CSIDRGSSTEAFF.